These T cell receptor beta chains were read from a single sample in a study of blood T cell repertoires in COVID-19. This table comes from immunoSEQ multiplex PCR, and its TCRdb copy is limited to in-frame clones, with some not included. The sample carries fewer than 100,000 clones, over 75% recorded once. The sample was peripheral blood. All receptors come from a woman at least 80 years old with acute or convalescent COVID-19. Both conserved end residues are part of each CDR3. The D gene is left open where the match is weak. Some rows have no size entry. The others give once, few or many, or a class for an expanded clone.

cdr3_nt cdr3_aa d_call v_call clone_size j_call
TGCGCCAGCAGCGGGGACAGGCCCATGAACACTGAAGCTTTCTTT CASSGDRPMNTEAFF TRBD1 TRBV10-2 NA TRBJ1-1
TGTGCCAGGAGGAACAGCGGATATGGCTACACCTTC CARRNSGYGYTF NA TRBV2 NA TRBJ1-2
TGTGCCAGCAGCTTAGCGACAGGGGGCCCCCATTCCTACGAGCAGTACTTC CASSLATGGPHSYEQYF TRBD1 TRBV7-6 NA TRBJ2-7
TGTGCCATCAGTGAGGAGGGCCGCGGGGAGCTGTTTTTT CAISEEGRGELFF NA TRBV10-3 NA TRBJ2-2
TGCGCCAGCAGCCCGTCAGGGGCAGGGACCTATGGCTACACCTTC CASSPSGAGTYGYTF NA TRBV4-3 NA TRBJ1-2
TGTGCCAGCAGTGAGACAGGGGGAAGATTGGCTGAAGCTTTCTTT CASSETGGRLAEAFF TRBD1 TRBV6-1 once TRBJ1-1
TGTGCCAGCAGCTCCACCCTACTCCAAATGGACAGGGCTATATACGGCTACACCTTC CASSSTLLQMDRAIYGYTF TRBD1 TRBV6-2/TRBV6-3 NA TRBJ1-2
TGTGCCAGCAGCCCGACTAGCGGGAGGTACAATGAGCAGTTCTTC CASSPTSGRYNEQFF TRBD2 TRBV3-1/TRBV3-2 NA TRBJ2-1
TGTGCCAGCTCACCACGGAGGACAGATACCACAGATACGCAGTATTTT CASSPRRTDTTDTQYF NA TRBV18 NA TRBJ2-3
TGTGCCAGCAGTCTGGGCAGGCCCTTTCCCCTCCACTTT CASSLGRPFPLHF NA TRBV6-5 NA TRBJ1-6
TGTGCCAGCAGCTTAGACAGTTACAATGAGCAGTTCTTC CASSLDSYNEQFF NA TRBV7-6 NA TRBJ2-1
TGTGCCAGCAGCGTTATGAAGCTTACGGGAAAGCAGTACTTC CASSVMKLTGKQYF NA TRBV11-2 once TRBJ2-7
TGTGCCAGCAGCAAACAGGGAATGAACACTGAAGCTTTCTTT CASSKQGMNTEAFF NA TRBV7-9 NA TRBJ1-1
TGTGCCACCAGCAGAGGCCCGCCCAGGTCCAACGAGCAGTACTTC CATSRGPPRSNEQYF NA TRBV15 NA TRBJ2-7
TGTGCCAGCAGCAAAGCTAGCGGCAGCTACAATGAGCAGTTCTTC CASSKASGSYNEQFF NA TRBV21-1 few TRBJ2-1
TGTGCCAGCAGCGCTACCGGGATGAACACTGAAGCTTTCTTT CASSATGMNTEAFF NA TRBV9 NA TRBJ1-1
TGTGCCAGCAGCTTGGCCCCCAGGTACGAGCAGTACTTC CASSLAPRYEQYF NA TRBV5-8 NA TRBJ2-7
TGTGCCAGCAGCTTAGCGTCACGGTATGGCTACACCTTC CASSLASRYGYTF NA TRBV7-2 once TRBJ1-2
TGTGCCACCACCCGGGCGGGGGCCAGAGATACGCAGTATTTT CATTRAGARDTQYF NA TRBV7-2 NA TRBJ2-3
TGTGCCAGCCAGACTAGCGGGAGTCGAACCGGGGAGCTGTTTTTT CASQTSGSRTGELFF TRBD2 TRBV5-5 NA TRBJ2-2
TGTGCCAGTAGTCTAGCGGGAGCCCCAGATACGCAGTATTTT CASSLAGAPDTQYF TRBD2 TRBV19 NA TRBJ2-3
TGTGCCAGCAGTGACGGGACAGGTCATGAAAAACTGTTTTTT CASSDGTGHEKLFF TRBD1 TRBV2 NA TRBJ1-4
TGTGCCAGCAGCCGATCCCGGGACAGGGAAAGCGGCAATCAGCCCCAGCATTTT CASSRSRDRESGNQPQHF TRBD1 TRBV7-8 NA TRBJ1-5
TGTGCCAGCAGTTACTTAATAGCGGGCGCACTCTCCTACAATGAGCAGTTCTTC CASSYLIAGALSYNEQFF TRBD2 TRBV6-2/TRBV6-3 NA TRBJ2-1
TGCGCCAGCAGCTTGGGAGTGGGACAGGGTAGGAATGAGCAGTTCTTC CASSLGVGQGRNEQFF TRBD1 TRBV5-1 NA TRBJ2-1
TGTGCCAGCAGTCCAGGGGGCCTCTATGGCTACACCTTC CASSPGGLYGYTF TRBD1 TRBV28 once TRBJ1-2
TGCAGTGCTAGGACAGGGGGCGAGCAGTACTTC CSARTGGEQYF TRBD1 TRBV20-1 NA TRBJ2-7
TGTGCCAGTACTAAAAAGTCGGGGTCTACGAACACCGGGGAGCTGTTTTTT CASTKKSGSTNTGELFF NA TRBV19 NA TRBJ2-2
TGTGCCAGCGGAGTTTGGGGGGGAAAGGTCTATGGCTACACCTTC CASGVWGGKVYGYTF NA TRBV28 NA TRBJ1-2